This TCR beta chain came from a study of PD-1 blockade in classical Hodgkin lymphoma (dated by TCRdb to about 2020). Study-wide context: Nivolumab dosing was 3 mg/kg intravenously every 2 weeks, continuing until either disease progression or unacceptable toxicity. The study used CyTOF and TCR beta sequencing to define a peripheral blood immune signature of response to PD-1 blockade in classical Hodgkin lymphoma. The paper's findings and limits, for the study overall: Baseline diversity similar to that of newly diagnosed patients was observed in trial patients achieving complete response, whereas significantly lower diversity was observed in partial responders and progressors. Baseline TCR diversity was reported to be lower in newly diagnosed patients than in healthy donors, and even lower in relapsed/refractory patients. Diversity was lower in patients who began nivolumab less than 1 year after ASCT, so these patients were left out of later analyses to avoid confounding by immune reconstitution. The study covered only a single clinical trial cohort, and the causes of the repertoire differences, possibly disease activity or prior therapy, were still not defined. CD4+ but not CD8+ TCR diversity rose significantly by C4D1 (p=0.0027 vs p=0.16), most apparent in complete responders (p=0.02).

The sample's time point label, in plain terms: cycle 4 day 1 (C4D1), after five to seven weeks of nivolumab. Every trial patient had relapsed after autologous stem cell transplantation, and cohorts A, B and C differed in prior brentuximab vedotin exposure. The trial cohort included roughly 60 patients with relapsed/refractory classical Hodgkin lymphoma, and each patient had a best overall response of complete response, partial response or progressive disease. In the multi-cohort phase II CheckMate 205 trial, trial patients received single-agent nivolumab. An independent review committee assessed best overall response using the 2007 International Working Group response criteria. Trial PBMCs were obtained immediately prior to nivolumab initiation (C1D1) and on therapy at cycle 2 day 1 and cycle 4 day 1. Peripheral blood was collected in 8 mL Vacutainer Cell Preparation Tubes, from which PBMCs were isolated by centrifugation and then cryopreserved.

Reading from cysteine to phenylalanine, the CDR3 counts 18 amino acids. The sequence is cut down to CDR3 DNA, 54 bases in frame from base 1. The germline V and J ends show losses of 2 bases and 1 base respectively, and no gene match explains 11 bases of the junction. CDR1 is given as SGHTA and CDR2 as FQGNSA, both from the germline V gene. Genomic DNA was isolated using the Qiagen DNeasy kit from unsorted PBMCs as well as from negatively selected CD4+ and CD8+ fractions. TCR beta CDR3 regions were subjected to amplification by immunoSEQ multiplex PCR with primers that anneal to V and J segments. A synthetic immune receptor repertoire was used to minimize amplification bias, and any remaining bias was removed computationally after sequencing. The study's own analysis went as follows. Custom Python scripts were used to quantify repertoire diversity as the Shannon entropy index. The unsorted, CD4+ and CD8+ repertoires were each analyzed separately, with the exception of combined analyses, where CD4+ and CD8+ sequences were merged in silico. A clone counted as expanded when the clone's frequency after treatment rose at least 2-fold relative to C1D1, and clones undetected at baseline were given a pseudocount of 0.5. Singleton clones were defined as clones with 0 or 1 copy at C1D1, and non-singleton clones were defined as clones with 2 or more copies. Clones expanded in unsorted samples were assigned a CD4+, CD8+ or unknown annotation through matching of protein sequences in sorted samples from the same patient. Wilcoxon tests were applied to paired samples to test diversity changes from C1D1 to C4D1. Sourced from immuneACCESS, this table was stored by TCRdb with only in-frame sequences that have V and J called. A share of the clones is absent; for the studies checked, an unresolved V gene accounts for under half, and the remainder has no known explanation. That table furnishes V, J and clone size, whereas the DNA furnished D and trimming. Here the sample has tens of thousands of clones; 82% occur a single time. The ten largest clones capture approximately 17% of the sample.

About this clone: This receptor's antigen is unknown. There are no base qualities to consult, and no much larger clone falls within one base.

The sequence joins TRBV7-2 to TRBJ2-3, with TRBD2 matching 8 junction bases. This material consisted of peripheral blood mononuclear cells (PBMCs), taken before the fourth cycle of nivolumab. The sequence was collected from a human donor with classical Hodgkin lymphoma. The base sequence is TGTGCCAGCAGCTTATGGGGCGGCGGGGGGTCTGGCACAGATACGCAGTATTTT. It translates as CASSLWGGGGSGTDTQYF.